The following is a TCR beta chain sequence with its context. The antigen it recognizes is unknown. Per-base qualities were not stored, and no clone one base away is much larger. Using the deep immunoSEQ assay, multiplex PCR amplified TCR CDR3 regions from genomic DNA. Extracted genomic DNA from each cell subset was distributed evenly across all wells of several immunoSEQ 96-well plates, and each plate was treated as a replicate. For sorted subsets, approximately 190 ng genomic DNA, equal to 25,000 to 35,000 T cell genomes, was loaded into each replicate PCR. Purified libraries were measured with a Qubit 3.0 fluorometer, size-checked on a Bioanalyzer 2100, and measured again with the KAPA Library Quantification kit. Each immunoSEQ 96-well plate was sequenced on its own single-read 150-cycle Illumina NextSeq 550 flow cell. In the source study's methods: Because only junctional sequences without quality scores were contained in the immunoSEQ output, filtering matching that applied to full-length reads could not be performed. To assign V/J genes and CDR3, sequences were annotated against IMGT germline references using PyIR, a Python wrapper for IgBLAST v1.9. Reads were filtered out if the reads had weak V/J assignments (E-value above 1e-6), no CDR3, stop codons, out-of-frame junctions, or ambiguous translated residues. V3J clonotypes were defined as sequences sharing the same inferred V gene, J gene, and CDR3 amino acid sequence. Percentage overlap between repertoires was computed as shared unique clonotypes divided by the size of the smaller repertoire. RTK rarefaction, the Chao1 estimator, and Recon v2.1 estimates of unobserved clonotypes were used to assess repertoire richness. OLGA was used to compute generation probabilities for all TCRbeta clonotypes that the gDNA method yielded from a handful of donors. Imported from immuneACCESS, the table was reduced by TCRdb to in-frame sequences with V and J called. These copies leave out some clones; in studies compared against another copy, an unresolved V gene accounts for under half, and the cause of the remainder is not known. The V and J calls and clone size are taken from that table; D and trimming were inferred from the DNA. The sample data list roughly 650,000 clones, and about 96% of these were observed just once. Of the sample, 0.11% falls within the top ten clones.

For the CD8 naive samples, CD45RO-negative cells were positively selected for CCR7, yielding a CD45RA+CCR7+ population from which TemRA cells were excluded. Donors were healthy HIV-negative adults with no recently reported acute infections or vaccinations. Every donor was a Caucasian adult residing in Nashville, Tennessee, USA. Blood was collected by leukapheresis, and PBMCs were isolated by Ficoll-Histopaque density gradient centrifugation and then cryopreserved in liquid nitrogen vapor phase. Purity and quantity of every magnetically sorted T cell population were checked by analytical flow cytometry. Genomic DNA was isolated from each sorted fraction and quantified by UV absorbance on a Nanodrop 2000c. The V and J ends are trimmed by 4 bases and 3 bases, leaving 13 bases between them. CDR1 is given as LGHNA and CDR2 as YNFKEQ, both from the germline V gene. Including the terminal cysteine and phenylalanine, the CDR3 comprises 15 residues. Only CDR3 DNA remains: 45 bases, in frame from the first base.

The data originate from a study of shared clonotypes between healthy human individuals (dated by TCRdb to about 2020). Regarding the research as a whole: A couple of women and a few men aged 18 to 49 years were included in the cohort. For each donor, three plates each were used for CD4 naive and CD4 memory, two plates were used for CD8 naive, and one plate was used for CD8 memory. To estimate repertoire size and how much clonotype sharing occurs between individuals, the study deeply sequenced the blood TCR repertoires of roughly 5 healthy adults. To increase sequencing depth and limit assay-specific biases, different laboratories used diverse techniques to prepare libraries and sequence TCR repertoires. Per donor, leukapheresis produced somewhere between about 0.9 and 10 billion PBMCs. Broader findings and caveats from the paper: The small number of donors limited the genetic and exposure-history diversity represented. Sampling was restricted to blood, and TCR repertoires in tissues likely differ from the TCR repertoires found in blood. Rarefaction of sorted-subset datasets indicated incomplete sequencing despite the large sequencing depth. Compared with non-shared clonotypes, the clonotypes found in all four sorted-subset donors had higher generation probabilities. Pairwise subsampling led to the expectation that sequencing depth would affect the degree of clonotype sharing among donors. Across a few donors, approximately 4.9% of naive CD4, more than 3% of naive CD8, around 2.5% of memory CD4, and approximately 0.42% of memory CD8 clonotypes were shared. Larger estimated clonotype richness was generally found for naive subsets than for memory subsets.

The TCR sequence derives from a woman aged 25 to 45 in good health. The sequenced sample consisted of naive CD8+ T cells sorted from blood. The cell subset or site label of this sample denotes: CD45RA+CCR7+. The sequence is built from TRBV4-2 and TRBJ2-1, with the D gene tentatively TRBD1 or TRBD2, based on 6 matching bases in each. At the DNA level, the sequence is TGTGCCAGCAGCCCAGGGGCGGGATACTACAATGAGCAGTTCTTC. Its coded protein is CASSPGAGYYNEQFF.